The rows below give T cell receptor beta chains drawn from one sample of a study of blood T cell repertoires in COVID-19. Data came from immunoSEQ multiplex PCR; TCRdb stores just in-frame clones and leaves some out. The sample has tens of thousands of clones, 82% seen once; the top ten hold about 2.7%. Source material: peripheral blood. These receptors were collected from a woman between 55 and 75 years old with acute or convalescent COVID-19. CDR3s include the opening cysteine and the closing phenylalanine or tryptophan. A D gene is named only where the DNA matches it firmly. The size entry is marked missing in some rows and otherwise reads once, few, many or a size class.

clone_size,j_call,d_call,v_call,cdr3_nt,cdr3_aa
.,TRBJ2-3,.,TRBV9,TGTGCCAGCAGCGTAGCTATGAGCACAGATACGCAGTATTTT,CASSVAMSTDTQYF
.,TRBJ1-1,TRBD1,TRBV11-2,TGTGCCAGCAGTTGGGACAGGGCGTTCACTGAAGCTTTCTTT,CASSWDRAFTEAFF
few,TRBJ2-7,.,TRBV2,TGTGCCAGCAGTGATCTTCCGGACGGGATGGGGTACTTC,CASSDLPDGMGYF
.,TRBJ2-1,TRBD1,TRBV27,TGTGCCAGCAGACCGGGACAGGGGTTCAATGAGCAGTTCTTC,CASRPGQGFNEQFF
.,TRBJ2-6,.,TRBV5-4,TGTGCCAGCAGCGCCGAGAGCTTGCCCTCTGGGGCCAACGTCCTGACTTTC,CASSAESLPSGANVLTF
once,TRBJ1-1,.,TRBV9,TGTGCCAGCAGCGTATACGAAGGGGGCACTGAAGCTTTCTTT,CASSVYEGGTEAFF
.,TRBJ1-3,.,TRBV3-1/TRBV3-2,TGTGCCAGCAGCCAAAGCAGGGGTGGTCGGGACACCATATATTTT,CASSQSRGGRDTIYF
few,TRBJ2-7,TRBD1,TRBV11-3,TGTGCCAGCAGCCCGGACAGGTCTTCCTACGAGCAGTACTTC,CASSPDRSSYEQYF
.,TRBJ2-3,.,TRBV12-3/TRBV12-4,TGTGCCAGTAAGCGTGGGAGCACAGATACGCAGTATTTT,CASKRGSTDTQYF
.,TRBJ1-2,.,TRBV27,TGTGCCAGCAGTTTTGGGCAGGGCTATGGCTACACCTTC,CASSFGQGYGYTF
.,TRBJ2-2,.,TRBV2,TGTGCCAGCAGTGTTTCCAGGCTTGGGACCGGGGAGCTGTTTTTT,CASSVSRLGTGELFF
once,TRBJ2-3,.,TRBV7-9,TGTGCCAGCAGCTTTGTCCCACAGGGTCCGCAGTATTTT,CASSFVPQGPQYF
.,TRBJ1-2,.,TRBV30,TGTGCCTGGAGTGCCCAATCCCACAGGGCCTATGGCTACACCTTC,CAWSAQSHRAYGYTF
.,TRBJ2-5,TRBD1,TRBV7-3,TGTGCCAGCAGCCGGACAGGAGGAGGGACCCAGTACTTC,CASSRTGGGTQYF
.,TRBJ1-2,TRBD1,TRBV9,TGTGCCAGCAGCGCAGGGGGGAACTATGGCTACACCTTC,CASSAGGNYGYTF
.,TRBJ2-7,TRBD2,TRBV14,TGTGCCAGCAGCCAAGAGTCACTAGCGGACTCCTACGAGCAGTACTTC,CASSQESLADSYEQYF
.,TRBJ1-2,.,TRBV5-6,TGTGCCAGCAGCTTGGCCCCGACATCTAACTATGGCTACACCTTC,CASSLAPTSNYGYTF
once,TRBJ1-1,TRBD1,TRBV2,TGTGCCAGCAGCGATAGGACAGGTCACACTGAAGCTTTCTTT,CASSDRTGHTEAFF
.,TRBJ2-1,TRBD2,TRBV19,TGTGCCAGTAGTATAGTATTTGGGGGGGACTACCACAATGAGCAGTTCTTC,CASSIVFGGDYHNEQFF
.,TRBJ2-7,.,TRBV6-5,TGTGCCAGCTGTTACGGCAGGGGAGTCAACGAGCAGTACTTC,CASCYGRGVNEQYF
.,TRBJ1-2,TRBD1,TRBV15,TGTGCCACCAGCAGGAAACAGGGGGACTATGGCTACACCTTC,CATSRKQGDYGYTF
.,TRBJ2-3,.,TRBV5-1,TGCGCCAGCAGCTTGTCGGGCGTCTCCCAGGGAGATACGCAGTATTTT,CASSLSGVSQGDTQYF
.,TRBJ2-6,.,TRBV3-1/TRBV3-2,TGTGCCAGCAGCCAAGAGTCAGGGGCCCTCTCTGGGGCCAACGTCCTGACTTTC,CASSQESGALSGANVLTF
.,TRBJ2-7,.,TRBV6-5,TGTGCCAGCAGCACAGCGGTGCCTCCCTACGAGCAGTACTTC,CASSTAVPPYEQYF
few,TRBJ2-5,TRBD2,TRBV10-3,TGTGCCATCAGTGAAGTCTCGGGGGGGCAGACCCAGTACTTC,CAISEVSGGQTQYF
.,TRBJ1-5,.,TRBV18,TGTGCCAGCTCCCTCGGACAGAACCAGCCCCAGCATTTT,CASSLGQNQPQHF
.,TRBJ2-7,TRBD1,TRBV28,TGTGCCAGCAGTTTGGGTGGGACAGGGGTCTACGAGCAGTACTTC,CASSLGGTGVYEQYF
.,TRBJ2-5,.,TRBV18,TGTGCCAGCTCAAATACTGCCACCCAAGAGACCCAGTACTTC,CASSNTATQETQYF
.,TRBJ2-2,.,TRBV6-5,TGTGCCACCCTAATACAGGGTCCGGGCGGGGAGCTGTTTTTT,CATLIQGPGGELFF
once,TRBJ1-2,.,TRBV28,TGTGCCAGCAGAATCGGGGGGCGTAGTTATGGCTACACCTTC,CASRIGGRSYGYTF
.,TRBJ1-3,.,TRBV6-5,TGTGCCAGCAGTTACTCGCGGCAGCACTCTGGAAACACCATATATTTT,CASSYSRQHSGNTIYF
.,TRBJ2-1,TRBD2,TRBV18,TGTGCCAGCTCACCTGCCGGGACTAGGTTCGATCGGAACTACAATGAGCAGTTCTTC,CASSPAGTRFDRNYNEQFF
.,TRBJ1-1,TRBD1,TRBV18,TGTGCCAGCTCAGGCCGGACAGGGCAATCCTTGAACACTGAAGCTTTCTTT,CASSGRTGQSLNTEAFF
.,TRBJ1-2,TRBD1,TRBV24-1,TGTGCCACCAGCTTTTCGACAGGGGGCTACACCTTC,CATSFSTGGYTF
.,TRBJ1-1,.,TRBV5-6,TGTGCCAGCAACTGGGGGGATACGAACACTGAAGCTTTCTTT,CASNWGDTNTEAFF
few,TRBJ2-1,TRBD2,TRBV5-1,TGCGCCAGCAGCCCCGGACCTAGCGGGGGGGCCAGGAATGAGCAGTTCTTC,CASSPGPSGGARNEQFF
.,TRBJ2-1,TRBD1,TRBV12-5,TGTGCTAGTGGTTTGTGGGACAGATCTTACAATGAGCAGTTCTTC,CASGLWDRSYNEQFF
few,TRBJ1-2,.,TRBV6-2/TRBV6-3,TGTGCCAGCAGCTCACAGGGTAACTTCGCTGGCTACACCTTC,CASSSQGNFAGYTF
.,TRBJ2-2,.,TRBV6-5,TGTGCCAGCAGTTACTCTGGGGGCGGCACCGGGGAGCTGTTTTTT,CASSYSGGGTGELFF
.,TRBJ2-1,.,TRBV15,TGTGCCACCAGCAGAGAGCTGGGGTCGAGGGCAAATGAGCAGTTCTTC,CATSRELGSRANEQFF
.,TRBJ2-3,TRBD2,TRBV2,TGTGCCAGCAGTGGAATACTAGCGGGAATGGTTATTGGCACAGATACGCAGTATTTT,CASSGILAGMVIGTDTQYF
.,TRBJ1-2,TRBD1,TRBV29-1,TGCAGCACCCTGGACAGGGGGCTTGGGGGCTACACCTTC,CSTLDRGLGGYTF
.,TRBJ1-2,.,TRBV28,TGTGCCAGCAGTTTATCAGGGCAATATGGCTACACCTTC,CASSLSGQYGYTF
.,TRBJ2-1,TRBD1,TRBV6-5,TGTGCCAGCAGTTGGGACAGCTCCTACAATGAGCAGTTCTTC,CASSWDSSYNEQFF
.,TRBJ1-4,TRBD1,TRBV19,TGTGCCAGTAGTACAGGACCGGGACAGGCCACATCCTTTATTAAAAAACTGTTTTTT,CASSTGPGQATSFIKKLFF
.,TRBJ2-7,.,TRBV7-3,TGTGCCAGCAGCTTAGTTCCGAGTGACGAGCAGTACTTC,CASSLVPSDEQYF
once,TRBJ2-7,.,TRBV4-1,TGCGCCAGCAGCCAAGGTTTGAGTTACGAGCAGTACTTC,CASSQGLSYEQYF
.,TRBJ2-7,TRBD2,TRBV5-6,TGTGCCAGCAGCGTCGGACTAGCCTACGAGCAGTACTTC,CASSVGLAYEQYF
once,TRBJ2-7,TRBD2,TRBV28,TGTGCCAGCAGTTTATTAGCGGGGGCCTCCTACGAGCAGTACTTC,CASSLLAGASYEQYF
.,TRBJ2-5,TRBD1,TRBV7-6,TGTGCCAGCAGCTACGGTTCGGGCAGGGGGCCTCTGGAGACCCAGTACTTC,CASSYGSGRGPLETQYF
.,TRBJ1-2,TRBD1,TRBV28,TGTGCCAGCAGCCTAGGGGACAGCTTCCCCGGTGAGGGCTACACCTTC,CASSLGDSFPGEGYTF
.,TRBJ2-1,.,TRBV15,TGTGCCACCAGCAGAGATTTGGCAGGGGTCAATGAGCAGTTCTTC,CATSRDLAGVNEQFF
.,TRBJ2-6,.,TRBV2,TGTGCCAGCAGTGTGAGAAACTCTGGGGCCAACGTCCTGACTTTC,CASSVRNSGANVLTF
.,TRBJ1-6,.,TRBV2,TGTGCCAGCAGTGATGGCGGGAGCTTATATAATTCACCCCTCCACTTT,CASSDGGSLYNSPLHF
.,TRBJ2-3,TRBD1,TRBV5-1,TGCGCCAGCAGCTTGGCCAGGGGGAGCACAGATACGCAGTATTTT,CASSLARGSTDTQYF
.,TRBJ2-1,.,TRBV6-5,TGTGCCAGCAGTTCCTCGGACAGCTCTGAGCAGTTCTTC,CASSSSDSSEQFF
.,TRBJ1-5,.,TRBV20-1,TGCAGTGCTAGAGATATGGGCCTACAGCATTTT,CSARDMGLQHF
.,TRBJ1-1,TRBD1,TRBV7-9,TGTGCCAGCAAGCAAACAGGGGGTAACACTGAAGCTTTCTTT,CASKQTGGNTEAFF
.,TRBJ2-1,TRBD2,TRBV5-1,TGCGCCAGCAGCCTCGGGGGGACTAGCGGGACTGATGAGCAGTTCTTC,CASSLGGTSGTDEQFF